This T cell receptor (beta chain) was profiled in a study of T cell responses to AZD1222 COVID-19 vaccine. Some second doses came at about 4 weeks and others at about 12 weeks; these were pooled. As regards this clone: The antigen is not known.

Germline CDR1 reads SQVTM; CDR2 reads ANQGSEA. V dropped 6 bases and J dropped 1 base, with 9 bases sitting between them. The CDR3 totals 12 residues. Study-level points and caveats: It was only after the peak T cell response that any repertoires were sampled. Most donors were white British and more were female, and clonal diversity was possibly underestimated. The number of AZD1222 recipients seropositive at baseline was only five or six.

Some clones are missing from TCRdb's copy, which holds only in-frame ones; the method was immunoSEQ multiplex PCR. This table has about 42,000 clones, around 88% appearing once. The sequencing used peripheral blood, collected 28 days after the second AZD1222 dose. The source is an adult who received the AZD1222 COVID-19 vaccine. V usage is TRBV29-1 and J usage is TRBJ1-1, with D uncertain. CDR3 sequence reads: CSVVPGNTEAFF. The CDR3, as DNA: TGCAGCGTCGTTCCGGGGAACACTGAAGCTTTCTTT.